This T cell receptor beta chain is drawn from a study of cytomegalovirus exposure and HLA in healthy donors. Healthy bone marrow donors formed the donor group. General study findings and limits: Later work found that TCR association rates differed between HLA loci; DRB1 had the most and HLA-C the fewest. The majority of CMV-associated TCR beta chains were reported as apparently HLA-restricted in a later analysis.

Primers: 60 Vbeta forward and 13 Jbeta reverse. Using immunoSEQ multiplex PCR, the repertoire was profiled, and TCRdb retains in-frame clones only, with some absent. Of 95,000 to 110,000 clones listed, around 76% were seen once; the top ten hold 10%. With respect to this clone: Its antigen is currently unknown.

Germline V gene lookup returns CDR1 SGHAT and CDR2 FQNNGV. The CDR3 sequence is 17 residues long. Losses at the gene ends were 8 bases for V and 0 bases for J; bases not matched to a gene: 12. Material: PBMCs. This sequence joins TRBV11-2 and TRBJ1-1, with 10 bases lining up with TRBD1. The source of this sequence is a woman younger than 35 in good health and CMV-seropositive. This CDR3 reads CASCGTGEGAMNTEAFF. The CDR3 DNA sequence: TGTGCCAGCTGTGGGACAGGGGAAGGGGCAATGAACACTGAAGCTTTCTTT.